This paragraph reports one T cell receptor (beta chain). The sample is drawn from a study of OX40 agonist ivuxolimab in advanced cancers. Overall study context: Patients were given ivuxolimab, an antibody that agonizes OX40 (CD134). Three individuals attained partial responses, comprising one hepatocellular carcinoma case and two cutaneous melanoma cases.

Between the trimmed V and J ends, which lost 3 bases and 7 bases, there was a span of 16 bases. Germline CDR1 reads KGHSH; CDR2 reads LQKENI. CDR3 length: 14 residues. Data came from immunoSEQ multiplex PCR; TCRdb stores just in-frame clones and leaves some out. The top ten hold 1.8% of the sample, which has around 39,000 clones, around 82% seen once. The rearrangement uses TRBV18 and TRBJ2-7, with D perhaps TRBD2 (6 bases). Sequenced material: CD4+ or CD8+ T cells sorted from blood, taken in a trial of the OX40 agonist ivuxolimab. This receptor was obtained from an adult with an advanced solid tumor such as melanoma, head and neck, liver or kidney cancer. The CDR3 nucleotides are TGTGCCAGCTCACCCACCCGGGAGATGAGAGAGCAGTACTTC. Its translation: CASSPTREMREQYF.